The clone carrying this TCR beta chain occurred a few times. The data are from a study of T cells of healthy individuals. Germline CDR1 MDHEN, CDR2 SYDVKM. With 4 bases removed from V and 2 bases from J, the gap between germline ends came to 12 bases. The CDR3 extends over 15 amino acids. TCRdb analysed the 5' RACE reads with MiXCR anew, one entry per CDR3 protein. The data show approximately 100,000 distinct CDR3 sequences, roughly 15% seen once. The genes are TRBV28 and TRBJ1-5, with a possible D match to TRBD1 (6 bases). This TCR was sampled from a human donor in good health. The CDR3 nucleotides are TGTGCCAGCAGTTCCTTGGCAGGGGGCAATCAGCCCCAGCATTTT. Translating gives CASSSLAGGNQPQHF. Variable domain in full (rest from reference TRBV28 and TRBJ1-5): DVKVTQSSRYLVKRTGEKVFLECVQDMDHENMFWYRQDPGLGLRLIYFSYDVKMKEKGDIPEGYSVSREKKERFSLILESASTNQTSMYLCASSSLAGGNQPQHFGDGTRLSIL.